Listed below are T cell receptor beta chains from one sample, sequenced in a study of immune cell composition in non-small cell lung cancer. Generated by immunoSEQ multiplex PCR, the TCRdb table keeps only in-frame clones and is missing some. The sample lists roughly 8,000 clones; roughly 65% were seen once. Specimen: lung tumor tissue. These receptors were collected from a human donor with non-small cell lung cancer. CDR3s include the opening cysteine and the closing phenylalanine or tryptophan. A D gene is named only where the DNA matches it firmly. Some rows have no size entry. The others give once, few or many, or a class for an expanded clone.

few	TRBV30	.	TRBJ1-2	CAWSRQVDGYTF	TGTGCCTGGAGTCGACAGGTTGATGGCTACACCTTC
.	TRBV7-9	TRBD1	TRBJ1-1	CASSFGTGGLSMNTEAFF	TGTGCCAGCAGCTTCGGGACAGGGGGCCTTTCCATGAACACTGAAGCTTTCTTT
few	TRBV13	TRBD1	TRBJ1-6	CASSKDRGNSPLHF	TGTGCCAGCAGCAAAGACAGGGGTAATTCACCCCTCCACTTT
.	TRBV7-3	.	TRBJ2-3	CASSSSTDTQYF	TGTGCCAGCAGCTCAAGCACAGATACGCAGTATTTT
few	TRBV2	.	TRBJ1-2	CASTRIPGIGYTF	TGTGCCAGCACCAGGATCCCAGGGATTGGCTACACCTTC
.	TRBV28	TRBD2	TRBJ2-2	CASSFRTSGLNTGELFF	TGTGCCAGCAGTTTCCGGACTAGCGGGTTGAACACCGGGGAGCTGTTTTTT
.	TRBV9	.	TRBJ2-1	CASSPRMGSSYNEQFF	TGTGCCAGCAGCCCCCGGATGGGGAGCTCCTACAATGAGCAGTTCTTC
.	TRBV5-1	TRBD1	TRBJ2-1	CASSFPRDSNEQFF	TGCGCCAGCAGCTTTCCCCGGGACAGTAATGAGCAGTTCTTC
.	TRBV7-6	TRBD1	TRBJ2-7	CASSAAGGYEQYF	TGTGCCAGCAGCGCCGCAGGGGGCTACGAGCAGTACTTC
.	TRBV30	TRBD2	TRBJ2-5	CAWSPIGTSGGQETQYF	TGTGCCTGGAGCCCTATAGGGACTAGCGGGGGGCAAGAGACCCAGTACTTC
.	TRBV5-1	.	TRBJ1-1	CASSLRDTNTEAFF	TGCGCCAGCAGCCTACGGGACACGAACACTGAAGCTTTCTTT